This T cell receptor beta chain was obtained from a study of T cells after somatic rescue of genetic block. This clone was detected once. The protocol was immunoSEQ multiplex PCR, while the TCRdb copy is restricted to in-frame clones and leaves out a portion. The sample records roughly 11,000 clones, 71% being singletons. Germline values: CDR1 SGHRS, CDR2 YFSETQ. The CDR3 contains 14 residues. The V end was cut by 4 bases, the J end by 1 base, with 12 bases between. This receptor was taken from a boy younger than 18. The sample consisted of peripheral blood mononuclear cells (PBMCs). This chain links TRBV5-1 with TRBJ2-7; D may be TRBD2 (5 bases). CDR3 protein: CASSPGLLSYEQYF. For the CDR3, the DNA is TGCGCCAGCAGCCCCGGACTGCTTTCCTACGAGCAGTACTTC.